One sample yielded the 9 T cell receptor beta chains listed below, sequenced in a study of shared clonotypes between healthy human individuals. Sequenced by immunoSEQ multiplex PCR; TCRdb stores in-frame clones only, minus some. The profile shows about 470,000 clones, roughly three quarters of them singletons. Sequenced: PBMCs. The receptor set was obtained from a woman between 40 and 50 years old in good health. Some clones in this sample may be carry-over from other donors' samples.

The J gene is TRBJ1-4, the V gene TRBV25-1; D gene unclear. This CDR3 spans 14 amino acids. Trimming cost V 4 bases and J 4 bases, with 10 bases left between them. CDR1 MGHDK and CDR2 SYGVNS come from the germline V gene. The CDR3 loop reads CASSVPEDNEKLFF. The DNA for the CDR3 is TGTGCCAGCAGTGTCCCAGAGGATAATGAAAAACTGTTTTTT.

The genes are TRBV7-9 and TRBJ1-1; TRBD1 is a possible D gene (5 bases). Germline V gene lookup returns CDR1 SEHNR and CDR2 FQNEAQ (reference sequence). Trimming removed 1 base from V and 7 bases from J, with 10 bases in between. The length of the CDR3 is 13 residues. The CDR3 DNA follows: TGTGCCAGCAGCTTAGGGTGGGGCTTTGAAGCTTTCTTT. Translated, it gives CASSLGWGFEAFF.

This clone was seen once. The rearrangement joins TRBV14 to TRBJ2-1; D perhaps matches TRBD2 (6 bases). Trimming pared 0 bases from V and 0 bases from J, leaving 12 bases between. The CDR3 contains 17 residues. In germline, CDR1 is SGHDN, CDR2 FVKESK. CDR3 sequence reads: CASSQDRDGSSYNEQFF. The CDR3 DNA reads TGTGCCAGCAGCCAAGATAGGGACGGGAGCTCCTACAATGAGCAGTTCTTC.

This clone was seen repeatedly, ten times or more. The rearrangement joins TRBV6-6 to TRBJ2-7; no clear D gene. The V gene's germline CDR1 is MNHNY and CDR2 SVGAGI (reference sequence). The CDR3 is 12 residues long. Trimming removed 2 bases from V and 7 bases from J, with 9 bases in between. Written as DNA, the CDR3 is TGTGCCAGCAGTTACACCCCGCGGGAGCAGTACTTC. It translates to CASSYTPREQYF.

The rearrangement uses TRBV28 and TRBJ2-1; 7 bases map to TRBD2. After removal of 5 bases from V and 9 bases from J, the junction contained 4 bases not matched to a gene. CDR3 length equals 12 residues. Germline V gene data show CDR1 as MDHEN and CDR2 as SYDVKM. The DNA for the CDR3 is TGTGCCAGCAGTAGGACTAGTATTGAGCAGTTCTTC. Protein sequence: CASSRTSIEQFF.

This chain uses TRBV5-1 with TRBJ2-7; D unresolved. This CDR3 is built from 15 residues. Germline V gene lookup returns CDR1 SGHRS and CDR2 YFSETQ. The V gene lost 4 bases and the J gene lost 2 bases, with 16 bases spanning the gap. This CDR3 is CASSPAARPAYEQYF. CDR3 in DNA: TGCGCCAGCAGCCCCGCGGCCAGACCTGCCTACGAGCAGTACTTC.

This chain uses TRBV5-8 with TRBJ1-4; D unresolved. Germline assignment: CDR1 SGHTS and CDR2 YDEGEE. This CDR3 contains 16 residues. V shed 0 bases and J shed 4 bases, with 13 bases lying between them. Written as DNA, the CDR3 is TGTGCCAGCAGCTTGGCCGGAGGGTATGGTAATGAAAAACTGTTTTTT. Translated, it gives CASSLAGGYGNEKLFF.

The chain links TRBV18 to TRBJ2-5; 7 bases are a match to TRBD2. J was trimmed by 4 bases and V by 2 bases; bases with no gene match: 7. The CDR3 length is 15 residues. The germline CDR1 and CDR2 sequences are KGHSH and LQKENI. The CDR3 DNA sequence: TGTGCCAGCTCACCAAATGGCGGGAGCGTAGAGACCCAGTACTTC. Translated: CASSPNGGSVETQYF.

This clone was picked up a small number of times. A read error may explain this, as a much larger clone is one base away. The chain links TRBV10-3 to TRBJ1-4; a weak D match, TRBD1 (5 bases). Germline V gives CDR1 ENHRY, CDR2 SYGVKD. V was clipped by 10 bases and J by 6 bases, with 12 bases between them. The CDR3 spans 12 residues. The CDR3 spells CATKGTDEKLFF. CDR3 bases: TGTGCCACCAAAGGGACGGATGAAAAACTGTTTTTT.